The 21 T cell receptor beta chains given below trace back to one sample, sequenced in a study of cytomegalovirus exposure and HLA in healthy donors. The protocol was immunoSEQ multiplex PCR, while the TCRdb copy is restricted to in-frame clones and leaves out a portion. Of over 150,000 clones listed, 80% to 90% are singletons. The material sequenced was PBMCs. The source of these receptors is a woman aged 30 to 39 in good health and CMV-seronegative.

The chain links TRBV28 to TRBJ1-5; no clear D. V dropped 6 bases and J dropped 2 bases, with 14 bases sitting between them. The CDR3 consists of 15 residues. Per the germline V gene, CDR1 is MDHEN and CDR2 is SYDVKM. The CDR3 is CASSPSFGGNQPQHF. For the CDR3, the DNA is TGTGCCAGCAGCCCCTCTTTCGGTGGCAATCAGCCCCAGCATTTT. The full variable domain, in which reference TRBV28 and TRBJ1-5 provide the parts outside the CDR3, is DVKVTQSSRYLVKRTGEKVFLECVQDMDHENMFWYRQDPGLGLRLIYFSYDVKMKEKGDIPEGYSVSREKKERFSLILESASTNQTSMYLCASSPSFGGNQPQHFGDGTRLSIL.

The gene calls are TRBV5-4 and TRBJ2-3; D call uncertain. CDR1 and CDR2 from the germline V gene are SGHNT and YYREEE (reference sequence). This CDR3 comprises 10 residues. V was pared by 0 bases and J by 7 bases, with 0 bases between. The DNA for the CDR3 is TGTGCCAGCAGCTTGGATACGCAGTATTTT. It is translated as CASSLDTQYF.

This clone was observed a few times. The chain joins TRBV18 to TRBJ2-5, with 9 bases identical to TRBD1. Germline CDR1 and CDR2: KGHSH and LQKENI. The length of the CDR3 is 13 residues. V trimming: 7 bases; J trimming: 5 bases; junction bases outside the gene matches: 5. The CDR3 here is CASCTGGGETQYF. The DNA for the CDR3 is TGTGCCAGCTGCACAGGGGGCGGGGAGACCCAGTACTTC.

The table lists this clone with a count of one. The chain uses TRBV19 and TRBJ1-5; D unresolved. This CDR3 comprises 15 residues. Germline values: CDR1 LNHDA, CDR2 SQIVND (reference sequence). V was shortened by 4 bases and J by 5 bases, with 15 bases between the two germline ends. The CDR3 DNA is TGTGCCAGTAGTACCCTACCGGGTCGGTATCAGCCCCAGCATTTT. This translates into CASSTLPGRYQPQHF.

This chain joins TRBV27 and TRBJ2-5; perhaps TRBD1 as D (6 bases). The CDR3 sequence is 15 residues long. Germline CDR1 is MNHEY and CDR2 is SMNVEV (reference sequence). V lost 0 bases and J lost 4, with 12 bases in between. The chain's CDR3 is CASSLSGGMGETQYF. Written as DNA, the CDR3 is TGTGCCAGCAGTTTATCAGGGGGTATGGGAGAGACCCAGTACTTC.

The CDR3: CAISERGLSNQPQHF. Here the CDR3 DNA reads TGTGCCATCAGTGAACGGGGGCTCAGCAATCAGCCCCAGCATTTT. The genes are TRBV10-3 and TRBJ1-5; possibly TRBD1 for D (6 bases). V dropped 3 bases and J dropped 1 base, with 10 bases sitting between them. In germline, CDR1 is ENHRY, CDR2 SYGVKD. There are 15 residues in the CDR3.

The V and J genes are TRBV27 and TRBJ2-3; no reliable D call. CDR1 and CDR2 from the germline V gene are MNHEY and SMNVEV (reference sequence). V lost 5 bases and J 1 base, leaving 10 bases between the germline ends. The CDR3 spans 14 residues. CDR3 nucleotide sequence: TGTGCCAGCAGTCTCCCGGGCCGCACAGATACGCAGTATTTT. It yields the protein CASSLPGRTDTQYF.

The V gene is TRBV7-2, the J gene TRBJ2-7; TRBD1 might be the D (5 bases). V lost 4 bases and J 4 bases, leaving 14 bases between the germline ends. CDR1 is SGHTA and CDR2 is FQGNSA in the germline V gene. The CDR3 is 14 amino acids. CDR3 protein: CASSSAGMLYEQYF. The DNA of the CDR3 is TGTGCCAGCAGCTCCGCAGGGATGCTTTACGAGCAGTACTTC.

The CDR3 is CAWSWRGTEAFF. CDR3 DNA sequence: TGTGCCTGGAGCTGGCGGGGCACTGAAGCTTTCTTT. The chain carries TRBV30 and TRBJ1-1; no definite D call. The length of the CDR3 is 12 residues. Trimming removed 3 bases at V and 4 bases at J, with 9 bases between. CDR1 and CDR2 from the germline V gene are GTSNPN and SVGIG (reference sequence).

Note on this clone: The same CDR3 also results from other DNA sequences found in this sample. The chain has TRBV10-3 and TRBJ2-7; 10 bases are shared with TRBD1. This CDR3 is 15 amino acids long. The V and J ends lost 3 bases and 2 bases, in that order; junction bases with no gene match: 4. Per the germline V gene, CDR1 is ENHRY and CDR2 is SYGVKD. In nucleotides, the CDR3 is TGTGCCATCAGTGAACAAGACAGGGGGCCCTACGAGCAGTACTTC. Residues: CAISEQDRGPYEQYF.

The chain joins TRBV19 to TRBJ1-6, with TRBD1 matching over 8 bases. The V gene's germline CDR1 is LNHDA and CDR2 SQIVND (reference sequence). The CDR3 totals 15 residues. Trimming took 5 bases from V and 6 from J; bases not matched to a gene: 6. The CDR3 DNA reads TGTGCCAGTAGTCCAAGCGGGACAGGTAATTCACCCCTCCACTTT. It is translated as CASSPSGTGNSPLHF.

The chain joins TRBV9 to TRBJ2-2, with 9 bases fitting TRBD2. With 4 bases clipped from V and 1 base from J, the junction kept 2 bases outside the gene matches. Looked up from germline, CDR1 is SGDLS and CDR2 is YYNGEE. The CDR3 loop spans 15 amino acids. CDR3 bases: TGTGCCAGCAGCAGGACTAGCGAGAACACCGGGGAGCTGTTTTTT. Translation gives CASSRTSENTGELFF.

CDR3 loop: CASSPNIRGADTQYF. The CDR3 DNA reads TGTGCCAGCTCACCAAACATCCGAGGGGCAGATACGCAGTATTTT. V usage is TRBV18 and J usage is TRBJ2-3; D may match TRBD1 or TRBD2 (5 bases each). The length of the CDR3 is 15 residues. Germline V gene lookup returns CDR1 KGHSH and CDR2 LQKENI. Trimming took off 2 bases at V and 4 bases at J, with 13 bases between the two ends.

V gene TRBV5-4 combines with J gene TRBJ2-1; TRBD2 matches at 13 bases. Germline V gene data show CDR1 as SGHNT and CDR2 as YYREEE (reference sequence). The CDR3 is 16 residues long. V shed 4 bases, J shed 8 bases, and the junction held 9 bases outside the gene matches. DNA of the CDR3: TGTGCCAGCAGCCCACCAACTAGCGGGAGGGCTTATGAGCAGTTCTTC. Protein product: CASSPPTSGRAYEQFF.

This chain joins TRBV2 and TRBJ2-5; no clear D. Germline V CDR1 and CDR2: SNHLY, FYNNEI. The CDR3 length is 13 residues. Deletions cut 7 bases from V and 2 bases from J, with 11 bases between. CDR3 amino acids: CASTRQAQETQYF. CDR3 coding DNA: TGTGCCAGCACTAGGCAGGCTCAAGAGACCCAGTACTTC.

The gene calls are TRBV19 and TRBJ1-6; D is possibly TRBD1 (5 bases). Germline CDR1 is LNHDA and CDR2 is SQIVND (reference sequence). The ends were cut back, 7 bases at V and 7 bases at J, with 11 bases in the middle. The CDR3 loop spans 13 amino acids. The CDR3 here is CASKGPGNSPLHF. DNA for the CDR3: TGTGCCAGTAAGGGACCCGGGAATTCACCCCTCCACTTT.

The chain recombines TRBV27 with TRBJ1-5; maybe TRBD1 (5 bases). This CDR3 comprises 13 residues. The germline CDR1 and CDR2 sequences are MNHEY and SMNVEV (reference sequence). The V end was cut by 4 bases, the J end by 6 bases, with 10 bases between. The CDR3 DNA reads TGTGCCAGCAGTTCGGGACCGTTTCAGCCCCAGCATTTT. As protein: CASSSGPFQPQHF.

The chain links TRBV7-8 to TRBJ2-7, with no clear D. The length of the CDR3 is 14 residues. Germline lookup yields CDR1 SGHVS and CDR2 FQNEAQ. Trimming took off 1 base at V and 2 bases at J, with 9 bases between the two ends. CDR3 DNA: TGTGCCAGCAGCTTAGAGGGCGGCGCCTACGAGCAGTACTTC. Protein product: CASSLEGGAYEQYF.

The chain links TRBV4-1 to TRBJ1-1; D ambiguous. This CDR3 contains 14 residues. Germline V gene sequence: CDR1 MGHRA, CDR2 YSYEKL. Trimming cost V 6 bases and J 0 bases, with 11 bases left between them. The CDR3, as DNA: TGCGCCAGCAGATCAGTCGGGATGAACACTGAAGCTTTCTTT. This codes for CASRSVGMNTEAFF.

In this sample, this clone turned up a few times. V usage is TRBV30 and J usage is TRBJ2-7; 7 nucleotides match TRBD1. The CDR3 loop spans 15 amino acids. With 4 bases clipped from V and 0 bases from J, the junction kept 9 bases outside the gene matches. The germline CDR1 and CDR2 sequences are GTSNPN and SVGIG (reference sequence). For the CDR3, the DNA is TGTGCCTGGAAAGGGGGCACTTACAGCTCCTACGAGCAGTACTTC. Amino acids: CAWKGGTYSSYEQYF.

The rearrangement joins TRBV20-1 to TRBJ2-3; D gene uncertain. This CDR3 region has 11 residues. V lost 1 base to trimming and J lost 3 bases, with 2 bases between them. Germline CDR1 is DFQATT and CDR2 is SNEGSKA (reference sequence). The CDR3 loop is CSARVTDTQYF. CDR3 nucleotides: TGCAGTGCTAGAGTTACAGATACGCAGTATTTT.